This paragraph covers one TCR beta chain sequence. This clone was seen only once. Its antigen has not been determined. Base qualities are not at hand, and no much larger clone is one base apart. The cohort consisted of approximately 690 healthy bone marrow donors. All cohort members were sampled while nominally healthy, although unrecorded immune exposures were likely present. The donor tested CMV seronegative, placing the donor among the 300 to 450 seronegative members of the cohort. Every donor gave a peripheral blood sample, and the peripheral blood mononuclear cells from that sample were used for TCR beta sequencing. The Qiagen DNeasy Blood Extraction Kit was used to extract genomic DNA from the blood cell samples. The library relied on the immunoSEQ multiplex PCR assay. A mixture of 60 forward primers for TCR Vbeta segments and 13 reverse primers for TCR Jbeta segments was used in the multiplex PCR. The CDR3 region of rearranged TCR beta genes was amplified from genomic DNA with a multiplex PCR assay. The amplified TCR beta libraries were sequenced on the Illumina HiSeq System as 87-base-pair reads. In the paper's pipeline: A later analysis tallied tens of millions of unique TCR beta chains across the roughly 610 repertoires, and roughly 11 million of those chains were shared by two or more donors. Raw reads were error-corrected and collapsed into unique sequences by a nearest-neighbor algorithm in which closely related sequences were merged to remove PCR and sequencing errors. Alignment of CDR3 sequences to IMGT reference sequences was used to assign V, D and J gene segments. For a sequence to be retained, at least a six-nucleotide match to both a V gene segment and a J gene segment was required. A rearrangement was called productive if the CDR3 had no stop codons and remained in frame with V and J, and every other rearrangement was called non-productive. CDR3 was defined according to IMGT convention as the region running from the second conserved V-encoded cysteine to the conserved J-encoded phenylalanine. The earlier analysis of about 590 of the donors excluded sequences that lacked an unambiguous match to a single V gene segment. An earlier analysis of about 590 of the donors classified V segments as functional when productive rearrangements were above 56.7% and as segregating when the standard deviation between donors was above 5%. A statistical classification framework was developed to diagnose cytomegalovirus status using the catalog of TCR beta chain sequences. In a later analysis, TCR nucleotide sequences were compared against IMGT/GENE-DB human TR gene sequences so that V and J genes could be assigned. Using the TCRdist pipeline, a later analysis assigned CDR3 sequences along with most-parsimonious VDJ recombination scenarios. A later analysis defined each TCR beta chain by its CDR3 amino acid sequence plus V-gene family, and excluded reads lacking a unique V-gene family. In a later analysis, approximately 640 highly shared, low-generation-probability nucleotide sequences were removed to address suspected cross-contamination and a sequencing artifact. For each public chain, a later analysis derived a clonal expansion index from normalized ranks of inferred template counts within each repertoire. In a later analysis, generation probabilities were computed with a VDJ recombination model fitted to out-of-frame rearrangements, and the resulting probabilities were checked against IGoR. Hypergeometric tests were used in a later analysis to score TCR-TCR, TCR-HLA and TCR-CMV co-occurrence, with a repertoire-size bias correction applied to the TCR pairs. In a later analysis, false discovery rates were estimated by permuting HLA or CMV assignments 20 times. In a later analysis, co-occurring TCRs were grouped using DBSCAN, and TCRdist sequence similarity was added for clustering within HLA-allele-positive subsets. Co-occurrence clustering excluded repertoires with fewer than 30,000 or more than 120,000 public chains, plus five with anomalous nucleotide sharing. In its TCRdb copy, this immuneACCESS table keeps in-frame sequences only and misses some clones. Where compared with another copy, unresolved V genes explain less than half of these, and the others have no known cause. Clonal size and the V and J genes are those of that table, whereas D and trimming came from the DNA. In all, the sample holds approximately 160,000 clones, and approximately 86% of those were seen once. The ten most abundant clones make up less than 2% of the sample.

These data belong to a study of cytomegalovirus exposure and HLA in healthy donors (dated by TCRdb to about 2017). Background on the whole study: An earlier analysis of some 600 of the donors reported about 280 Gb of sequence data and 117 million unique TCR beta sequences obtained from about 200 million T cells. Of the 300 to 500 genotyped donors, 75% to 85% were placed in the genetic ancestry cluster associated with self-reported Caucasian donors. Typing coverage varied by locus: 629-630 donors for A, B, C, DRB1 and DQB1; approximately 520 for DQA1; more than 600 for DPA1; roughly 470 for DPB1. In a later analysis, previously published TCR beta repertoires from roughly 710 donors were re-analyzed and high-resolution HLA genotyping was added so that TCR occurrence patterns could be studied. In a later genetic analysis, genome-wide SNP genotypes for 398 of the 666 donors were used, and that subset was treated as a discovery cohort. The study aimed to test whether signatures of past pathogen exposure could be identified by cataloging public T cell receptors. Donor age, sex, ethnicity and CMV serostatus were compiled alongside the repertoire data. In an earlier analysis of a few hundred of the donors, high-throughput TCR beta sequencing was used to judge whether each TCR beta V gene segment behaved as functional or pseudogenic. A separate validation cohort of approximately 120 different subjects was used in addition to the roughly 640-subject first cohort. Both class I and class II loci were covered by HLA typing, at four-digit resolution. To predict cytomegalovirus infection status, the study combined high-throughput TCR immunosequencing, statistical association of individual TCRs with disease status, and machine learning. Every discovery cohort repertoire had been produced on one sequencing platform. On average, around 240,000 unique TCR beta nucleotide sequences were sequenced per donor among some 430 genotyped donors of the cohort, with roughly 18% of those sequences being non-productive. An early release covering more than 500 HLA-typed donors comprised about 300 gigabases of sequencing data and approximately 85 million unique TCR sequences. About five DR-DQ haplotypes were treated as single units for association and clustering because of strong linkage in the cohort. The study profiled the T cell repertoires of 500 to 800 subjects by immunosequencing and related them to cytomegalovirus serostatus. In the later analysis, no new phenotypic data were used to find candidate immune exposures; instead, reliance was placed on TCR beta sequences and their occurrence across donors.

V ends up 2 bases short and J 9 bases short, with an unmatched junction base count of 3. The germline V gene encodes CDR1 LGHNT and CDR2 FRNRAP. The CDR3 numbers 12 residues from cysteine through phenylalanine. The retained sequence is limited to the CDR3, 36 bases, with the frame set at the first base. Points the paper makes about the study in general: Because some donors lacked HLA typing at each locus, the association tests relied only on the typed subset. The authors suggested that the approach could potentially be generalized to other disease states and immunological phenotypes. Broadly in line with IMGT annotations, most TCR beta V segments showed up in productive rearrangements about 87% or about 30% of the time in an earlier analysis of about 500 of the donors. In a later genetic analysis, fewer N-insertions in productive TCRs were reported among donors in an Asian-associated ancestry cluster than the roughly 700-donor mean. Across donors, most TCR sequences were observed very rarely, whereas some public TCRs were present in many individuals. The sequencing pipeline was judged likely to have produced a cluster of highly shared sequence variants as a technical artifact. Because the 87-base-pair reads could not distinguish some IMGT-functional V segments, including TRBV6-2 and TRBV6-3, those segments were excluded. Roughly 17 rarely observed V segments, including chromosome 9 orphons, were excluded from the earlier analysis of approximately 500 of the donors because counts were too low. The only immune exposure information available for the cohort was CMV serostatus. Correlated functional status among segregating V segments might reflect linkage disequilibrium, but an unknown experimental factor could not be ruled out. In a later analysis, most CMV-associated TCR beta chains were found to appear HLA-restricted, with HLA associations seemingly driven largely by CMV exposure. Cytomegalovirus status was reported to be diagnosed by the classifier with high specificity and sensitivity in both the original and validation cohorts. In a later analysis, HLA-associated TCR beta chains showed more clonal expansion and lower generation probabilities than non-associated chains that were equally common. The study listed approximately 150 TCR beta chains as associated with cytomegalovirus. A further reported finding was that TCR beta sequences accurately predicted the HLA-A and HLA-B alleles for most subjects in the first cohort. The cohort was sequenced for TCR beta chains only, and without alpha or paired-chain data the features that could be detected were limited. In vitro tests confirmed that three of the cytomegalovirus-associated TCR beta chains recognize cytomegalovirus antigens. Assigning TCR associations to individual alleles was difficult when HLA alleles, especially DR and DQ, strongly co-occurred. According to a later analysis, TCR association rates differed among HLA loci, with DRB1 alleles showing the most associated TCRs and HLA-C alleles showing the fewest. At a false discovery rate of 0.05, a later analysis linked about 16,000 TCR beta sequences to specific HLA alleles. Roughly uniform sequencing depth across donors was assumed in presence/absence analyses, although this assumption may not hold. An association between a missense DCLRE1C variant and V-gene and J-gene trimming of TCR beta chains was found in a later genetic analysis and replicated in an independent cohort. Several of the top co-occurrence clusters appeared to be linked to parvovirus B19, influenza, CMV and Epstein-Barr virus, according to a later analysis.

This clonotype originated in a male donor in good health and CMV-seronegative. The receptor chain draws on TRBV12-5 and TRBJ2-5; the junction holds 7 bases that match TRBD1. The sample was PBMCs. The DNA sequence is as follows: TGTGCTAGTGGTTTGATTACAGGGGCCCAGTACTTC. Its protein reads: CASGLITGAQYF.